These 22 T cell receptor beta chains came from one sample sequenced in a study of T-cell reconstitution after alpha-beta-depleted transplantation in children (TCRdb year 2016). Receptors were amplified or captured by PCR. Sequenced using an Illumina HiSeq 2500. TCR library preparation used molecular barcoding, with unique molecular identifiers applied to normalize quantification of the TCRbeta repertoire. In TCRdb, the public reads were trimmed at Q25 with fastp and aligned with MiXCR, with productive beta chains retained. Every distinct CDR3 protein forms one entry, paired with its most common genes and DNA. Across this sample there are about half a million distinct CDR3 sequences, with about 12% seen only once. The biggest ten clones account for roughly 5.4% of the sample. Source: PBMCs from the stem cell graft donor, taken from the stem cell graft. The receptors were gathered from a human donor who donated a stem cell graft to a child with combined immunodeficiency.

The genes are TRBV11-2 and TRBJ1-3; TRBD1 matches at 7 bases. Germline V gene lookup returns CDR1 SGHAT and CDR2 FQNNGV. V gave up 1 base and J gave up 0 bases; unmatched junction bases: 9. The CDR3 consists of 18 residues. CDR3 bases: TGTGCCAGCAGCTTAGTTCAGGGGACAGAGTTCTCTGGAAACACCATATATTTT. Its protein product is CASSLVQGTEFSGNTIYF.

In this sample, this clonotype turned up a few times. V usage is TRBV24-1 and J usage is TRBJ2-3; TRBD2 matches 10 bases. This CDR3 contains 15 residues. Trimming cost V 6 bases and J 7 bases; bases outside gene matches: 9. The germline V gene encodes CDR1 KGHDR and CDR2 SFDVKD. In nucleotides, the CDR3 is TGTGCCACCAGTTGGACTAGCGGTCCCACGTATACGCAGTATTTT. Its protein is CATSWTSGPTYTQYF.

This clonotype was seen more than once but under ten times. The genes are TRBV12-3 or TRBV12-4 and TRBJ2-3; 7 nucleotides agree with TRBD2. The CDR3 is made up of 15 amino acids. J gave up 1 base and V 7 bases, and 8 bases lay outside the gene matches. The DNA for the CDR3 is TGTGCCAGCACCCTACCCGCGGGGGGCACAGATACGCAGTATTTT. Amino acids: CASTLPAGGTDTQYF.

This clonotype was counted only a few times. This chain uses TRBV18 with TRBJ2-3; no clear D. Trimming removed 1 base from V and 2 bases from J, with 16 bases in between. The germline CDR1 and CDR2 sequences are KGHSH and LQKENI. CDR3 length: 17 residues. The CDR3 sequence is CASSPRGPDISTDTQYF. The CDR3 DNA reads TGTGCCAGCTCACCACGTGGGCCTGACATATCCACAGATACGCAGTATTTT.

The CDR3 DNA is TGTGCCAGCAGTTACTCGATTGCAAGGAGCTCCTACGAGCAGTACTTC. Its translation is CASSYSIARSSYEQYF. The chain uses TRBV6-2 or TRBV6-3 and TRBJ2-7; D not certain. The CDR3 is 16 residues long. The germline V gene encodes CDR1 MNHEY and CDR2 SVGEGT. Trimming removed 0 bases from V and 0 bases from J, with 12 bases in between.

This clonotype has only a few counts. The V gene is TRBV7-9, the J gene TRBJ1-4; D call uncertain. There are 13 residues in the CDR3. Germline V gene sequence: CDR1 SEHNR, CDR2 FQNEAQ (reference sequence). V lost 8 bases and J 3 bases, leaving 10 bases between the germline ends. CDR3 nucleotides: TGTGCCAGCGCCTCTGCCTCTAATGAAAAACTGTTTTTT. Its protein is CASASASNEKLFF. The full variable domain, in which reference TRBV7-9 and TRBJ1-4 provide the parts outside the CDR3, is DTGVSQNPRHKITKRGQNVTFRCDPISEHNRLYWYRQTLGQGPEFLTYFQNEAQLEKSRLLSDRFSAERPKGSFSTLEIQRTEQGDSAMYLCASASASNEKLFFGSGTQLSVL.

The table lists this clonotype with a few counts. The chain couples TRBV27 to TRBJ2-4, with TRBD2 matching 8 bases. The V segment lost 3 bases and the J segment 14 bases; nucleotides outside the gene matches: 9. This CDR3 contains 13 residues. Germline CDR1 and CDR2: MNHEY and SMNVEV (reference sequence). CDR3 sequence (DNA): TGTGCCAGCAGTTTTATCGCTAGCGGGCCGAAGTACTTC. It encodes CASSFIASGPKYF.

The V call is TRBV5-1, the J call TRBJ1-1; D uncertain. V was trimmed by 4 bases and J by 4 bases, leaving 11 bases between them. The germline V gene has CDR1 SGHRS and CDR2 YFSETQ. The CDR3 extends over 13 amino acids. The CDR3, as DNA: TGCGCCAGCAGCCATACGAAGGGCACTGAAGCTTTCTTT. Amino acid sequence: CASSHTKGTEAFF. The full variable domain, its missing parts supplied by reference TRBV5-1 and TRBJ1-1, is KAGVTQTPRYLIKTRGQQVTLSCSPISGHRSVSWYQQTPGQGLQFLFEYFSETQRNKGNFPGRFSGRQFSNSRSEMNVSTLELGDSALYLCASSHTKGTEAFFGQGTRLTVV.

V and J are TRBV5-1 and TRBJ2-5; the match to TRBD1 covers 7 bases. CDR1 is SGHRS and CDR2 is YFSETQ in the germline V gene. The CDR3 length is 15 residues. J lost 1 base, V lost 7 bases, and 10 bases had no gene match. CDR3 sequence: CASAAWGQFQETQYF. The CDR3 DNA sequence: TGCGCCAGCGCCGCTTGGGGACAGTTCCAAGAGACCCAGTACTTC.

Only a few counts were recorded for this clonotype. The chain couples TRBV5-6 to TRBJ1-5; D is unclear. Per the germline V gene, CDR1 is SGHDT and CDR2 is YYEEEE. Trimming shortened V by 4 bases and J by 5 bases, and 16 bases separated the two germline ends. This CDR3 spans 15 amino acids. For the CDR3, the DNA is TGTGCCAGCAGCGGAGGTGGAGGGAGATATCAGCCCCAGCATTTT. Protein: CASSGGGGRYQPQHF.

This clonotype was seen ten or more times. The chain recombines TRBV10-3 with TRBJ2-7; no clear D. Trimming took 0 bases from V and 5 from J, leaving 2 bases between them. Germline lookup yields CDR1 ENHRY and CDR2 SYGVKD. This CDR3 contains 11 residues. The CDR3 here is CAISESHEQYF. The DNA for the CDR3 is TGTGCCATCAGTGAGTCGCACGAGCAGTACTTC.

This clonotype was counted ten times or more. This chain joins TRBV6-6 and TRBJ1-1; D call uncertain. Germline values: CDR1 MNHNY, CDR2 SVGAGI (reference sequence). Between the trimmed V and J ends, which lost 6 bases and 1 base, there was a span of 9 bases. The CDR3 covers 13 residues. CDR3 residues: CASSQVWNTEAFF. The CDR3, as DNA: TGTGCCAGCAGCCAGGTTTGGAACACTGAAGCTTTCTTT.

This clonotype came up many times. The chain combines TRBV12-3 or TRBV12-4 with TRBJ2-1; the D gene is possibly TRBD1 (6 bases). V lost 5 bases and J 4 bases, leaving 9 bases between the germline ends. The CDR3 totals 13 residues. CDR3 bases: TGTGCCAGCAGTACTGGGACATACAATGAGCAGTTCTTC. This sequence encodes CASSTGTYNEQFF.

This clonotype was seen only a few times. V and J are TRBV7-6 and TRBJ1-2; D may be TRBD1 (6 bases). This CDR3 has 17 residues. CDR1 and CDR2 from the germline V gene are SGHVS and FNYEAQ. Trimming removed 4 bases at V and 6 bases at J, with 24 bases between. The DNA of the CDR3 is TGTGCCAGCAGCTCCCTAACAGGGCCGAATTCTCTTAATGGCTACACCTTC. Translation gives CASSSLTGPNSLNGYTF.

This sequence joins TRBV6-4 and TRBJ1-1; a weak D match, TRBD1 (5 bases). Germline assignment: CDR1 MRHNA and CDR2 SNTAGT. Between the trimmed V and J ends, which lost 3 bases and 4 bases, there was a span of 12 bases. This CDR3 is built from 14 residues. The chain's CDR3 is CASSEDSYSTEAFF. The CDR3 nucleotides read TGTGCCAGCAGTGAAGACAGCTATAGCACTGAAGCTTTCTTT.

Many counts were recorded for this clonotype. This sequence joins TRBV6-1 and TRBJ1-2; the D gene is possibly TRBD1 (5 bases). This CDR3 spans 13 amino acids. V shed 5 bases and J shed 7 bases, with 14 bases lying between them. Germline CDR1 and CDR2: MNHNS and SASEGT. The CDR3 protein is CASSPPAGLGYTF. CDR3 coding DNA: TGTGCCAGCAGTCCTCCCGCGGGGCTTGGCTACACCTTC.

This clonotype was detected many times. The chain joins TRBV6-5 to TRBJ1-5; TRBD1 agrees at 8 bases. The CDR3 is 14 amino acids. CDR1 and CDR2 from the germline V gene are MNHEY and SVGAGI. After removal of 5 bases from V and 4 bases from J, the junction contained 4 bases not matched to a gene. The CDR3: CASSPGQGNQPQHF. The DNA of the CDR3 is TGTGCCAGCAGTCCCGGACAGGGTAATCAGCCCCAGCATTTT.

This clonotype was counted a few times. V usage is TRBV6-5 and J usage is TRBJ1-1; no clear D gene. The CDR3 spans 12 residues. The germline V and J ends were trimmed by 1 base and 5 bases, with 5 bases remaining between them. Germline loops: CDR1 MNHEY, CDR2 SVGAGI. The CDR3 loop is CASSYLETEAFF. Here the CDR3 DNA reads TGTGCCAGCAGTTACTTGGAGACTGAAGCTTTCTTT.

This clonotype was seen a handful of times. This chain links TRBV29-1 with TRBJ2-1; D may be TRBD1 or TRBD2 (5 bases each). V lost 5 bases, J lost 0 bases, and 14 bases lay in between. From germline, CDR1 is SQVTM and CDR2 ANQGSEA. The CDR3 totals 15 residues. CDR3 sequence: CSVSRGVGSYNEQFF. CDR3 nucleotide sequence: TGCAGCGTTAGTAGGGGAGTGGGCTCCTACAATGAGCAGTTCTTC.

This clonotype appeared many times. This chain links TRBV20-1 with TRBJ2-1; a weak D match, TRBD1 (5 bases). Germline V gene lookup returns CDR1 DFQATT and CDR2 SNEGSKA (reference sequence). The CDR3 extends over 15 amino acids. Deletions cut 6 bases from V and 6 bases from J, with 21 bases between. In DNA, the CDR3 is TGCAGTGCCACCCCATCTGGGGCTGAATTCAATGAGCAGTTCTTC. It codes for CSATPSGAEFNEQFF.

This clonotype was picked up a small number of times. The chain uses TRBV29-1 and TRBJ2-5; TRBD1 is a possible D gene (6 bases). This CDR3 spans 14 amino acids. Trimming took 1 base from V and 7 from J, leaving 16 bases between them. CDR1 is SQVTM and CDR2 is ANQGSEA in the germline V gene. DNA of the CDR3: TGCAGCGTTGAAGGGCGGGTCTCACAGGGGACCCAGTACTTC. It yields the protein CSVEGRVSQGTQYF.

This clonotype was counted a few times. The V call is TRBV30, the J call TRBJ2-7, with 7 bases fitting TRBD1. V dropped 2 bases and J dropped 1; count of bases not matched to a gene: 5. Germline CDR1 GTSNPN, CDR2 SVGIG (reference sequence). The CDR3 totals 14 residues. CDR3 DNA sequence: TGTGCCTGGAGTTTGGGACAGTATTCCTACGAGCAGTACTTC. Translation gives CAWSLGQYSYEQYF.